The text below deals with one T cell receptor beta chain. This clone was seen a few times. Its antigen specificity is not known. Base qualities are not recorded, but no much larger clone differs from it by a single base. TCRbeta CDR3 regions were amplified from genomic DNA by means of the immunoSEQ Assay, a bias-controlled multiplex PCR. The study's own analysis went as follows. The number of nucleated cells in each sample was estimated by amplification of reference gene primers within the assay. To quantify the absolute abundance of each unique TCRbeta CDR3 rearrangement, sequence reads were collapsed and filtered. Productive Simpson clonality was computed per sample as the square root of Simpson's diversity index over productive rearrangements. TCRdb holds this immuneACCESS table with in-frame rearrangements only. Some clones are missing; in checked studies, unresolved V genes explain under half, and the rest has no known cause. V and J calls and clone size follow that table, whereas D and trimming were derived from the DNA. The table for this sample lists 320,000 or so clones; around 90% of them were counted only once. 4.5% to 5.5% of the sample is held by the ten biggest clonotypes.

These data belong to a study of blood T cell repertoires in COVID-19 (dated by TCRdb to 2018 to 2021). With regard to the full study: Samples covering the acute and convalescent phases of COVID-19 were provided by collaborators in the United States, Italy and Spain. The prospective study material was composed of cDNA or gDNA derived from T cells, B-cell-depleted T cells, or PBMCs. The dataset comprised deeply sampled blood TCRbeta repertoires from subjects exposed to, actively infected with, or recovered from COVID-19. The repertoires were released in a freely available public database intended as a resource for research on the immune response to SARS-CoV-2. The samples were drawn from two sources: the first 160 participants of the ongoing ImmuneRACE study, and 1,200 or so subjects contributed by 6 global collaborators. Nearly every sample came with metadata listing a de-identified subject ID, COVID-19 status, age in years and sex. HLA class I and class II types, where available, came from metadata supplied by the sample provider rather than from assay-based typing.

The CDR3, from cysteine to phenylalanine, totals 12 residues. Here the CDR3 DNA is all that survives: 36 bases in frame from base 1. V is clipped by 3 bases and J by 2 bases, and the sequence between their germline boundaries is 7 bases long. The germline V gene specifies SQVTM as CDR1 and ANQGSEA as CDR2. What the study reported, not specific to this receptor: The amount of clinical and demographic metadata varied by source and participant and was provided uncurated.

Enrolling through a virtual design, the prospective study's participants ranged in age from about 18 to 100 years and lived across roughly 24 United States geographic areas. Cohort assignment in the prospective study relied on participant-reported clinical history from a screening survey and a study questionnaire. For ImmuneRACE Cohort 3, a participant was defined as recovered based on two consecutive negative NP/OP PCR tests, clearance by a healthcare professional, or resolution of symptoms. Each participant in the prospective study had whole blood, serum and a nasopharyngeal or oropharyngeal swab collected by mobile phlebotomists. Prospective study participants could optionally give additional blood draws and questionnaires over an approximately two-month period. Before DNA extraction, prospective study blood samples were shipped either frozen or at room temperature.

Sequencing was carried out using PBMCs or T cells enriched from blood (not recorded which). The sequence was collected from a man aged 60 to 69 who had recovered from COVID-19. The rearranged chain carries TRBV29-1 and TRBJ2-5; the D region possibly corresponds to TRBD1 (6 bases align). The sequenced DNA is TGCAGCGTTGAGACAGGACAAGAGACCCAGTACTTC. Its translation reads: CSVETGQETQYF.